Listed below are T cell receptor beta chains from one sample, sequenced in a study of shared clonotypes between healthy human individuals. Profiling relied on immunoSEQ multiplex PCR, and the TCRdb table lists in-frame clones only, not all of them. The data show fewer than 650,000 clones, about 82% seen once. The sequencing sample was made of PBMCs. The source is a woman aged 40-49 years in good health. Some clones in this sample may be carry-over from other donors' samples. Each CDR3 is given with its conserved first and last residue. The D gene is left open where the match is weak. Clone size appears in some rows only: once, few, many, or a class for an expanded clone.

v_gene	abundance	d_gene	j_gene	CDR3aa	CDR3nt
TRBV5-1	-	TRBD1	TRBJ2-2	CASSHGTAEPGELFF	TGCGCCAGCAGCCACGGGACAGCAGAGCCCGGGGAGCTGTTTTTT
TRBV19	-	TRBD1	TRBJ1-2	CASSTGQGIYGYTF	TGTGCCAGTAGTACGGGACAGGGGATCTATGGCTACACCTTC
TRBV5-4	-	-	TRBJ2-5	CASSSQTGVGETQYF	TGTGCCAGCAGCTCACAAACTGGGGTCGGGGAGACCCAGTACTTC
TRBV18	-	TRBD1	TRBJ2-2	CASSPRQGVTGELFF	TGTGCCAGCTCACCCAGACAGGGAGTCACCGGGGAGCTGTTTTTT
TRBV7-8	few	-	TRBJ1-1	CASSFRRVSTEAFF	TGTGCCAGCAGCTTTCGGCGGGTTAGCACTGAAGCTTTCTTT
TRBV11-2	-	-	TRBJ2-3	CASNLGYSTDTQYF	TGTGCCAGCAACTTGGGGTACAGCACAGATACGCAGTATTTT
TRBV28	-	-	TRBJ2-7	CATTPQLSYEQYF	TGTGCCACCACCCCCCAGCTTTCCTACGAGCAGTACTTC
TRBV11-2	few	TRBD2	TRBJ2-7	CASSLGLAYEQYF	TGTGCCAGCAGCCTGGGACTAGCTTACGAGCAGTACTTC
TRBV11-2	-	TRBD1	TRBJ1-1	CASGKTGYTEAFF	TGTGCCAGCGGAAAGACAGGGTACACTGAAGCTTTCTTT
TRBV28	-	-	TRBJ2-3	CASSSYVYRDSIGGTDTQYF	TGTGCCAGCAGTTCATACGTCTACCGGGACTCAATAGGAGGCACAGATACGCAGTATTTT
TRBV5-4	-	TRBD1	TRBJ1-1	CASSLGQGLGGTEAFF	TGTGCCAGCAGCTTGGGACAGGGGTTGGGGGGCACTGAAGCTTTCTTT
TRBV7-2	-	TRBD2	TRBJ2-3	CASSSGLAGRTQYF	TGTGCCAGCAGCTCCGGACTAGCGGGGCGTACGCAGTATTTT
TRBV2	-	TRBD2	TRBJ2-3	CAGNLAVDTQYF	TGTGCCGGTAATCTAGCGGTAGATACGCAGTATTTT
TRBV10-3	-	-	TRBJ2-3	CAISGSGTDTQYF	TGTGCCATCAGTGGTAGCGGTACAGATACGCAGTATTTT
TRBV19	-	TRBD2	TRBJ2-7	CASSPRTSGKYEQYF	TGTGCCAGTAGTCCCCGGACTAGCGGGAAGTACGAGCAGTACTTC
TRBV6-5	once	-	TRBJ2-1	CASISPWGNEQFF	TGTGCCAGCATATCCCCTTGGGGCAATGAGCAGTTCTTC
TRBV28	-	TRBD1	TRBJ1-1	CASLDRGGNTEAFF	TGTGCCAGCCTGGACAGGGGTGGGAACACTGAAGCTTTCTTT
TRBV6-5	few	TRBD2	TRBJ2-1	CASTTSGRTNEQFF	TGTGCCAGCACCACTAGCGGGAGGACCAATGAGCAGTTCTTC
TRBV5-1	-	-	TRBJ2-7	CASSSRPHHYEQYF	TGCGCCAGCAGCTCTCGCCCTCACCACTACGAGCAGTACTTC
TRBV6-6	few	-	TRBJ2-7	CASSRDGYEQYF	TGTGCCAGCAGCCGGGACGGCTACGAGCAGTACTTC
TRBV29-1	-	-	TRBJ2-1	CSVLSGTYNEQFF	TGCAGCGTACTATCCGGGACGTACAATGAGCAGTTCTTC
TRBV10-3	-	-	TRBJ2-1	CAISERGVITEQFF	TGTGCCATCAGTGAAAGGGGAGTTATCACTGAGCAGTTCTTC
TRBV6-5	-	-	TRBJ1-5	CASSYREGVGPQHF	TGTGCCAGCAGTTACCGGGAGGGCGTAGGGCCCCAGCATTTT
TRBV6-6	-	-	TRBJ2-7	CASKDSKTVSYEQYF	TGTGCCAGCAAAGACTCCAAGACAGTTTCCTACGAGCAGTACTTC
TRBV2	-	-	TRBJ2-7	CASREQVSYEQYF	TGTGCCAGCAGGGAACAGGTCTCCTACGAGCAGTACTTC
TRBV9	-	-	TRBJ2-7	CASSVVDGEAYEQYF	TGTGCCAGCAGCGTAGTGGACGGGGAAGCCTACGAGCAGTACTTC
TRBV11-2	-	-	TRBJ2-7	CASSLTGSTRVNEQYF	TGTGCCAGCAGCTTAACGGGTTCGACTAGAGTTAACGAGCAGTACTTC
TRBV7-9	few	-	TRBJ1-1	CASSLVVNTEAFF	TGTGCCAGCAGCTTAGTAGTGAACACTGAAGCTTTCTTT
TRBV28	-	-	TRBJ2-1	CASRIDTGTPPHNEQFF	TGTGCCAGCAGGATCGATACAGGGACACCCCCTCACAATGAGCAGTTCTTC
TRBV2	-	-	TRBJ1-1	CASSEINSWAFF	TGTGCCAGCAGTGAAATCAACTCTTGGGCTTTCTTT
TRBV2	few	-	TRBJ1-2	CASSVLQEEGYTF	TGTGCCAGCAGTGTTCTTCAGGAGGAGGGCTACACCTTC
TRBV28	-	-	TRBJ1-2	CASDGQRYGYTF	TGTGCCAGCGATGGACAGCGCTATGGCTACACCTTC
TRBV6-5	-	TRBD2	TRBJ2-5	CASSPGLAGETQYF	TGTGCCAGCAGTCCCGGACTAGCCGGTGAGACCCAGTACTTC
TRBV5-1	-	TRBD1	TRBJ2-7	CASSSGTGSYEQYF	TGCGCCAGCAGCTCCGGGACAGGGTCCTACGAGCAGTACTTC
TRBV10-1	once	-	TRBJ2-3	CASSSGTTDTQYF	TGCGCCAGCAGCTCCGGGACCACAGATACGCAGTATTTT
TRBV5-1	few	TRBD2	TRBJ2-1	CASRPGTTLYNEQFF	TGCGCCAGCAGACCCGGGACTACACTCTACAATGAGCAGTTCTTC
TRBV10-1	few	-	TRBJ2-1	CASSESLNEQFF	TGCGCCAGCAGTGAGTCCTTAAATGAGCAGTTCTTC
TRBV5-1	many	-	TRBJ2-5	CASSLAPLETQYF	TGCGCCAGCAGCTTGGCCCCCCTGGAGACCCAGTACTTC
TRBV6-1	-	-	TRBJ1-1	CASSKEGGTEAFF	TGTGCCAGCAGTAAGGAGGGGGGGACTGAAGCTTTCTTT
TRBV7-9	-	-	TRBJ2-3	CASSLGGADTQYF	TGTGCCAGCAGCCTAGGAGGGGCGGATACGCAGTATTTT
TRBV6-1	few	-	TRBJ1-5	CASSESDGGGQPQHF	TGTGCCAGCAGTGAATCGGACGGGGGGGGTCAGCCCCAGCATTTT
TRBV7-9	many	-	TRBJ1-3	CASAKGSGNTIYF	TGTGCCAGCGCCAAGGGGTCTGGAAACACCATATATTTT
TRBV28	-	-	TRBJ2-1	CASSLGGWQYNEQFF	TGTGCCAGCAGTTTGGGGGGTTGGCAATACAATGAGCAGTTCTTC
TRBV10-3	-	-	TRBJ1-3	CAISMASGNTIYF	TGTGCCATCAGCATGGCCTCTGGAAACACCATATATTTT
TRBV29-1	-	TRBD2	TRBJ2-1	CSVEGSGSYNEQFF	TGCAGCGTTGAAGGTAGCGGGAGCTACAATGAGCAGTTCTTC
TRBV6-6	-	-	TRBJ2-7	CASSPSSDGEQYF	TGTGCCAGCAGCCCCTCCTCCGATGGTGAGCAGTACTTC
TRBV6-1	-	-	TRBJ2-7	CASSEATGAYEQYF	TGTGCCAGCAGTGAAGCTACAGGTGCCTACGAGCAGTACTTC
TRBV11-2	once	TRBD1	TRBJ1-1	CASSSLGQGAAEAFF	TGTGCCAGCAGCTCCCTAGGTCAGGGGGCTGCTGAAGCTTTCTTT
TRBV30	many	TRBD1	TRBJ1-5	CAWAGQGEQPQHF	TGTGCCTGGGCCGGACAGGGAGAACAGCCCCAGCATTTT
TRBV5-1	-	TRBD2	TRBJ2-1	CASSLGTSSGLYNEQFF	TGCGCCAGCAGCTTGGGGACCTCTAGCGGGCTATACAATGAGCAGTTCTTC
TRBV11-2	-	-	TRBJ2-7	CASTSDYEQYF	TGTGCCAGCACTAGCGACTACGAGCAGTACTTC
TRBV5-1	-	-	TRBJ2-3	CASSGAASTDTQYF	TGCGCCAGCAGCGGAGCGGCAAGCACAGATACGCAGTATTTT
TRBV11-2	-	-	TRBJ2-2	CASSFRGVTGELFF	TGTGCCAGCAGCTTCCGAGGGGTCACCGGGGAGCTGTTTTTT
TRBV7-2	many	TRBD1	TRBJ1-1	CACRRGLNTEAFF	TGTGCCTGCAGGAGGGGGCTGAACACTGAAGCTTTCTTT
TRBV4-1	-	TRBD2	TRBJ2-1	CASSQGTSGPPYNEQFF	TGCGCCAGCAGCCAAGGGACTAGCGGGCCCCCCTACAATGAGCAGTTCTTC
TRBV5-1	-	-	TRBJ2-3	CASSLFADTQYF	TGCGCCAGCAGCTTGTTTGCAGATACGCAGTATTTT